The next 21 T cell receptor beta chains were all read from a single sample in a study of blood T cell repertoires in COVID-19 (TCRdb year 2020). The library was made by the immunoSEQ multiplex PCR assay. Entries here come from immuneACCESS through TCRdb and include only in-frame sequences with V and J called. Some clones fail to appear in such tables; in the studies checked, an unresolved V gene covers under half of the shortfall, and the cause of the remainder is unknown. This sample has 200,000 to 300,000 clones in its table, and 75% to 90% of those were observed once. The ten top clones hold 3% to 3.5% of the sample. Sequencing was done on a sample of peripheral blood. Receptor source: a woman in her twenties or thirties who had recovered from COVID-19.

The J gene is TRBJ2-7, the V gene TRBV24-1; TRBD2 matches at 12 bases. CDR1 and CDR2 from the germline V gene are KGHDR and SFDVKD. V trimming: 9 bases; J trimming: 0 bases; junction bases outside the gene matches: 11. CDR3 length: 17 residues. The CDR3 DNA is TGTGCCACCGAAATATCATGGACTAGCGGGAACTCCTACGAGCAGTACTTC. It specifies CATEISWTSGNSYEQYF.

The rearrangement links TRBV11-2 to TRBJ2-7, with D perhaps TRBD1 (6 bases). CDR3 length: 14 residues. The germline gives CDR1 SGHAT, CDR2 FQNNGV. Deletions cut 3 bases from V and 0 bases from J, with 9 bases between. CDR3 in DNA: TGTGCCAGCAGCTTCGTGGGACACTCCTACGAGCAGTACTTC. Protein sequence: CASSFVGHSYEQYF.

For this clone: An end of the junction does not agree with germline; a read error may underlie this. This sequence joins TRBV29-1 and TRBJ1-2, with TRBD1 identical over 9 bases. Germline CDR1 and CDR2: SQVTM and ANQGSEA. The CDR3 has 10 amino acids. CDR3 sequence: CSVDPGQGGF. Here the CDR3 DNA reads TGCAGCGTTGATCCGGGACAGGGTGGCTTC.

The chain has TRBV2 and TRBJ2-7; no reliable D call. Between the trimmed V and J ends, which lost 7 bases and 7 bases, there was a span of 17 bases. Germline values: CDR1 SNHLY, CDR2 FYNNEI. The CDR3 has 13 residues. The CDR3 DNA follows: TGTGCCAGCACCCCTGAGGTAAATCTTGAGCAGTACTTC. Residues: CASTPEVNLEQYF.

The chain combines TRBV6-6 with TRBJ1-3; maybe TRBD1 (5 bases). Germline V gives CDR1 MNHNY, CDR2 SVGAGI (reference sequence). This CDR3 is 16 amino acids long. Trimming took off 0 bases at V and 2 bases at J, with 11 bases between the two ends. CDR3 amino acids: CASSYSTSRAGNTIYF. In DNA form, the CDR3 reads TGTGCCAGCAGTTACTCGACATCCAGGGCTGGAAACACCATATATTTT.

The genes are TRBV9 and TRBJ2-6, with TRBD1 matching over 7 bases. CDR1 is SGDLS and CDR2 is YYNGEE in the germline V gene. The CDR3 is made up of 18 amino acids. The trim removed 2 bases at V and 6 bases at J, leaving 14 bases unmatched. The CDR3 nucleotides are TGTGCCAGCAGCGTCCGGGACAGTTCTCTTCTTGCGGCCAACGTCCTGACTTTC. Its protein is CASSVRDSSLLAANVLTF.

The rearrangement links TRBV5-1 to TRBJ1-1, with 8 bases lining up with TRBD1. Germline lookup yields CDR1 SGHRS and CDR2 YFSETQ. The V and J ends lost 7 bases and 7 bases, in that order; junction bases with no gene match: 6. The CDR3 runs to 12 residues. The CDR3 DNA reads TGCGCCAGCTCCCGGACAGGGATTGAAGCTTTCTTT. As protein: CASSRTGIEAFF.

This clone was recorded only once. The chain employs TRBV19 and TRBJ1-5; D possibly corresponds to TRBD1 (6 bases). Germline lookup yields CDR1 LNHDA and CDR2 SQIVND (reference sequence). CDR3 length: 14 residues. V lost 5 bases and J lost 9, with 17 bases in between. Written as DNA, the CDR3 is TGTGCCAGTAGTTGGGGGGGCCACGGGGGGCCCCAGCATTTT. It codes for CASSWGGHGGPQHF.

The chain employs TRBV4-1 and TRBJ2-5; TRBD2 matches at 11 bases. The CDR3 loop spans 17 amino acids. V lost 0 bases to trimming and J lost 7 bases; unmatched junction nucleotides: 10. Germline V gives CDR1 MGHRA, CDR2 YSYEKL. The DNA for the CDR3 is TGCGCCAGCAGCCAAGACTGGGTAGCGGGGGGGCCGGGGACCCAGTACTTC. Translation: CASSQDWVAGGPGTQYF.

The CDR3 spells CASSDGGGGWKTQYF. The CDR3 DNA is TGTGCCAGCAGTGACGGCGGGGGGGGTTGGAAGACCCAGTACTTC. V and J are TRBV2 and TRBJ2-5; 9 nucleotides match TRBD2. Germline V gives CDR1 SNHLY, CDR2 FYNNEI. V shed 3 bases, J shed 6 bases, and the junction held 8 bases outside the gene matches. CDR3 length equals 15 residues.

The chain couples TRBV11-1 to TRBJ2-5, with TRBD1 identical over 10 bases. The CDR3 has 15 amino acids. Trimming took 6 bases from V and 5 from J; bases not matched to a gene: 9. Germline values: CDR1 SGHAT, CDR2 FQDESV (reference sequence). The CDR3, as DNA: TGTGCCAGCAGTCGGGACAGGGGATATACGGAGACCCAGTACTTC. Its protein is CASSRDRGYTETQYF.

The chain carries TRBV6-6 and TRBJ1-1, with D perhaps TRBD1 (5 bases). V was trimmed by 2 bases and J by 4 bases, leaving 14 bases between them. The CDR3 has 15 amino acids. CDR1 is MNHNY and CDR2 is SVGAGI in the germline V gene (reference sequence). The CDR3 sequence is CASSYLDRGGTEAFF. The CDR3 region has the DNA TGTGCCAGCAGTTACCTCGACCGGGGGGGCACTGAAGCTTTCTTT.

The chain recombines TRBV2 with TRBJ2-7; perhaps TRBD1 as D (5 bases). CDR1 and CDR2 from the germline V gene are SNHLY and FYNNEI. The CDR3 is 15 residues long. V dropped 6 bases and J dropped 3 bases, with 18 bases sitting between them. CDR3 residues: CASRGQALPFYEQYF. CDR3 DNA: TGTGCCAGCAGGGGGCAGGCGCTGCCCTTCTACGAGCAGTACTTC.

The rearrangement links TRBV9 to TRBJ2-3; maybe TRBD2 (7 bases). Germline CDR1 reads SGDLS; CDR2 reads YYNGEE. The CDR3 sequence is 14 residues long. V was pared by 4 bases and J by 4 bases, with 13 bases between. The CDR3 nucleotides read TGTGCCAGCAGCCTAGGGGGGGGGCCAGATACGCAGTATTTT. Translated: CASSLGGGPDTQYF.

The chain carries TRBV2 and TRBJ2-5; TRBD1 aligns across 8 bases. V lost 2 bases and J lost 5; bases outside the gene matches: 4. CDR1 is SNHLY and CDR2 is FYNNEI in the germline V gene. This CDR3 spans 14 amino acids. CDR3: CASSERTGGETQYF. Here the CDR3 DNA reads TGTGCCAGCAGTGAAAGAACAGGGGGGGAGACCCAGTACTTC. Full variable domain (rest looked up from reference TRBV2 and TRBJ2-5): EPEVTQTPSHQVTQMGQEVILRCVPISNHLYFYWYRQILGQKVEFLVSFYNNEISEKSEIFDDQFSVERPDGSNFTLKIRSTKLEDSAMYFCASSERTGGETQYFGPGTRLLVL.

Here the CDR3 DNA reads TGTGCCAGCTCAAATACCCAGGGGAGCGGCTATGGCTACACCTTC. Amino acids: CASSNTQGSGYGYTF. The V and J genes are TRBV18 and TRBJ1-2; D possibly corresponds to TRBD1 (6 bases). Trimming pared 5 bases from V and 4 bases from J, leaving 17 bases between. The CDR3 length is 15 residues. Germline V CDR1 and CDR2: KGHSH, LQKENI.

CDR3: CASSAVPVGAPGNTIYF. The CDR3 region has the DNA TGTGCCAGCAGCGCAGTCCCCGTGGGGGCTCCTGGAAACACCATATATTTT. The chain uses TRBV9 and TRBJ1-3, with a possible D match to TRBD1 (6 bases). The CDR3 loop spans 17 amino acids. The germline gives CDR1 SGDLS, CDR2 YYNGEE. Trimming shortened V by 3 bases and J by 2 bases, and 18 bases separated the two germline ends.

The gene calls are TRBV19 and TRBJ2-1; a possible D gene is TRBD1 (6 bases). The germline V and J ends were trimmed by 7 bases and 9 bases, with 25 bases remaining between them. CDR3 size: 16 residues. CDR1 is LNHDA and CDR2 is SQIVND in the germline V gene (reference sequence). CDR3 protein: CASTPFTGLKLSEQFF. CDR3 DNA sequence: TGTGCCAGTACCCCATTTACAGGGCTAAAGCTAAGTGAGCAGTTCTTC.

This chain links TRBV23-1 with TRBJ2-1; TRBD2 aligns across 10 bases. TRBV23-1 is an ORF, and what it does is uncertain. J gave up 6 bases and V 1 base, and 15 bases lay outside the gene matches. There are 19 residues in the CDR3. The CDR3 region is CASSQLKRGGIQSRNEQFF. The CDR3 DNA sequence: TGCGCCAGCAGTCAATTAAAGCGGGGGGGCATCCAGTCGCGCAATGAGCAGTTCTTC.

The rearrangement joins TRBV5-1 to TRBJ2-5; tentative D call: TRBD1 (6 bases). The CDR3 consists of 14 residues. V shed 5 bases and J shed 1 base, with 12 bases lying between them. Germline V CDR1 and CDR2: SGHRS, YFSETQ. Here the CDR3 DNA reads TGCGCCAGCAGTAAGGTGGACAGCCAAGAGACCCAGTACTTC. Its translation is CASSKVDSQETQYF.

This chain connects TRBV13 to TRBJ2-1, with 13 bases lining up with TRBD2. This CDR3 comprises 16 residues. Trimming removed 4 bases from V and 4 bases from J; junction bases left unmatched: 4. CDR1 is PRHDT, CDR2 FYEKMQ, per germline (reference sequence). The CDR3 reads CASSSRTSGGYNEQFF. CDR3 coding DNA: TGTGCCAGCAGCTCCAGGACTAGCGGGGGTTACAATGAGCAGTTCTTC.